What follows are 9 T cell receptor beta chains derived from one specimen sequenced in a study of identical twins. Each CDR3 protein gets one entry after TCRdb re-called the 5' RACE reads with MiXCR. The profile shows about 220,000 distinct CDR3 sequences, roughly 7.5% of them singletons. The data were also submitted as part of a second study, on yellow fever vaccine responses in identical twins.

Sequenced material: memory (CD45RO+) T cells sorted from blood. The source is a woman aged 18-35 years in good health.

In its sample, this clonotype was seen many times. The V and J genes are TRBV6-2 or TRBV6-3 and TRBJ2-5, with 8 positions matching TRBD1. V lost 2 bases to trimming and J lost 5 bases; unmatched junction nucleotides: 4. Germline loops: CDR1 MNHEY, CDR2 SVGEGT. CDR3 length: 14 residues. The CDR3, as DNA: TGTGCCAGCAGTTACCGGACAGGGAGGGAGACCCAGTACTTC. This encodes CASSYRTGRETQYF.

Many counts were recorded for this clonotype. J is TRBJ2-7 and V is TRBV6-5; D might be TRBD1 (6 bases). V lost 0 bases and J lost 4, with 10 bases in between. Germline V gene lookup returns CDR1 MNHEY and CDR2 SVGAGI. This CDR3 has 14 amino acids. The CDR3 sequence: CASSYSTGQYEQYF. CDR3 bases: TGTGCCAGCAGTTACTCAACGGGACAATACGAGCAGTACTTC.

This clonotype was detected only a few times. V and J are TRBV11-2 and TRBJ1-2; D remains unclear. From germline, CDR1 is SGHAT and CDR2 FQNNGV. V was cut by 0 bases and J by 7 bases, with 15 bases left in between. This CDR3 comprises 15 residues. CDR3 region: CASSLDLGGVGGYTF. The CDR3 region has the DNA TGTGCCAGCAGCTTAGATTTAGGCGGGGTTGGTGGCTACACCTTC.

There are a few counts of this clonotype. The chain carries TRBV20-1 and TRBJ2-7; 11 bases agree with TRBD2. V gave up 3 bases and J gave up 1 base; unmatched junction bases: 5. The length of the CDR3 is 15 residues. Germline CDR1 and CDR2: DFQATT and SNEGSKA (reference sequence). CDR3 bases: TGCAGTGCTAGTGGGGGGACTAGCGGATCCTACGAGCAGTACTTC. It translates to CSASGGTSGSYEQYF.

V gene TRBV20-1 combines with J gene TRBJ1-2; 9 bases fit TRBD1. This CDR3 comprises 15 residues. V gave up 0 bases and J gave up 7 bases; unmatched junction bases: 9. Germline values: CDR1 DFQATT, CDR2 SNEGSKA (reference sequence). The CDR3: CSARDPTGTGFGYTF. CDR3 bases: TGCAGTGCTAGAGACCCTACCGGGACAGGGTTTGGCTACACCTTC.

Many counts were recorded for this clonotype. The chain uses TRBV9 and TRBJ1-2; 7 bases fit TRBD1. Germline values: CDR1 SGDLS, CDR2 YYNGEE. Losses at the gene ends were 0 bases for V and 4 bases for J; bases not matched to a gene: 6. This CDR3 is 15 amino acids long. CDR3 DNA sequence: TGTGCCAGCAGCGTAGAGCAGGGGGAGGGCTATGGCTACACCTTC. Its protein is CASSVEQGEGYGYTF.

J is TRBJ2-5 and V is TRBV7-2; tentative D call: TRBD1 (5 bases). Trimming shortened V by 5 bases and J by 7 bases, and 17 bases separated the two germline ends. Germline V gene sequence: CDR1 SGHTA, CDR2 FQGNSA. CDR3 size: 14 residues. CDR3 amino acids: CASSLKQVYGTQYF. CDR3 nucleotides: TGTGCCAGCAGCCTCAAACAGGTTTATGGGACCCAGTACTTC.

The table lists this clonotype with many counts. The chain joins TRBV25-1 to TRBJ2-2; D uncertain. V was trimmed by 6 bases and J by 7 bases, leaving 6 bases between them. The CDR3 runs to 11 residues. Germline V CDR1 and CDR2: MGHDK, SYGVNS. The CDR3 nucleotides are TGTGCCAGCAGGCAAGTCGGGGAGCTGTTTTTT. This translates into CASRQVGELFF.

The chain recombines TRBV20-1 with TRBJ2-1, with TRBD2 identical over 9 bases. Losses at the gene ends were 1 base for V and 4 bases for J; bases not matched to a gene: 5. This CDR3 contains 15 residues. The V gene's germline CDR1 is DFQATT and CDR2 SNEGSKA (reference sequence). The CDR3 nucleotides are TGCAGTGCTAGAGGCCTAGCGGGACCATACAATGAGCAGTTCTTC. Encoded protein: CSARGLAGPYNEQFF.